Listed below are T cell receptor beta chains from one sample, sequenced in a study of identical twins. Via MiXCR, TCRdb re-called the 5' RACE reads, giving one row per CDR3 protein. The sample lists about 660,000 distinct CDR3 sequences; around 8.6% were seen once. These data were also reused for a study on yellow fever vaccine responses in identical twins.

Sequenced input: PBMCs. These receptors all stem from a woman aged 18-29 years in good health. The CDR3 runs from the conserved cysteine through the conserved F or W. The order of the fields is V gene, CDR3 length, CDR3 protein.

TRBV3-1 15 CASSQDGGIYNEQFF
TRBV7-9 16 CASSHPLAASYNEQFF
TRBV7-2 13 CASSLQTGNEQFF
TRBV9 14 CASSSQGADQPQHF
TRBV14 19 CASSQDLSDRVTGANVLTF
TRBV5-1 14 CASSDFGGTDTQYF
TRBV14 15 CASSQEALASNEQFF
TRBV12-3/TRBV12-4 18 CTISFMISLADNTGELFF
TRBV12-3/TRBV12-4 12 CASSFARQEQFF
TRBV5-4 13 CASSYDSTDTQYF
TRBV9 13 CASSARRDTEAFF
TRBV15 16 CATSRVAGANTGELFF
TRBV12-3/TRBV12-4 14 CASSDSGPLYGYTF
TRBV18 13 CATTDWAFTKQYF
TRBV9 16 CASSVGEAISYNEQFF
TRBV29-1 10 CSARLNEQFF
TRBV5-6 19 CASSLAAGGQAGGTDTQYF
TRBV7-9 15 CASSPRGGVTGELFF
TRBV7-9 15 CASSLDLGQTYEQYF
TRBV12-3/TRBV12-4 15 CASSYRAGENYEQYF
TRBV7-9 17 CASSPDGGGTDAYEQYF
TRBV4-3 13 CASSQISSGELFF
TRBV30 14 CAWAPLQPNSPLHF
TRBV25-1 15 CASRGLAGATDTQYF
TRBV3-1 14 CASDQRGRQETQYF
TRBV20-1 11 CSARVGEPQHF
TRBV28 14 CASSLEAEGDTQYF
TRBV3-1 20 CASSHAGTSGGGKRSDTQYF
TRBV2 12 CASIGGADTQYF
TRBV5-1 15 CASSQGSQPIYEQYF
TRBV5-1 13 CGSSIWGEYEQYF
TRBV12-3/TRBV12-4 19 CTSSLGVFDRGSDTGELFF
TRBV4-1 14 CASSQDTFQETQYF
TRBV20-1 15 CSARVLDRGLDEQYF
TRBV7-9 16 CASSPPMGLSYNEQFF
TRBV7-2 15 CASSLKRGPYNEQFF